This T cell receptor beta chain stems from a study of PD-1 blockade in mismatch repair-deficient tumors. Study conclusions and caveats: After pembrolizumab, tumor-resident clones rose rapidly, then generally contracted before radiologic responses.

The assay was immunoSEQ multiplex PCR, and TCRdb's table has in-frame clones only and misses some. The data show tens of thousands of clones, 70% to 90% seen once. TCRs were sequenced from a few patients responding to pembrolizumab. CDR1 MNHNY and CDR2 SVGAGI come from the germline V gene (reference sequence). The length of the CDR3 is 13 residues. V lost 8 bases, J lost 6 bases, and 14 bases lay in between. In regard to this clone: What it recognizes is unknown.

Here the sequenced sample was peripheral blood, taken approximately 80 weeks after starting pembrolizumab. This TCR came from an adult with mismatch repair-deficient cancer. The rearrangement joins TRBV6-6 to TRBJ2-1, with D perhaps TRBD2 (6 bases). CDR3 residues: CASCQRLGNEQFF. CDR3 bases: TGTGCCAGCTGCCAAAGACTAGGCAATGAGCAGTTCTTC.